These T cell receptor beta chains were read from a single sample in a study of cytomegalovirus exposure and HLA in healthy donors. Produced via immunoSEQ multiplex PCR; TCRdb's table is partial and in-frame only. Counted here are roughly 180,000 clones, around three quarters occurring once; the ten biggest clones make up about 1.9%. Sequencing was performed on PBMCs. The receptor source for this set is a woman in her twenties or thirties in good health and CMV-seronegative. The CDR3 runs from the conserved cysteine through the conserved F or W. The D gene is left open where the match is weak.

D gene	V gene	J gene	CDR3 length	CDR3 DNA	CDR3 protein
-	TRBV6-5	TRBJ1-5	13	TGTGCCAGCAGTTACCGGAGCAATCAGCCCCAGCATTTT	CASSYRSNQPQHF
-	TRBV7-7	TRBJ2-5	13	TGTGCTAGCAGCCACGGAGGGGAAGAGACCCAGTACTTC	CASSHGGEETQYF
TRBD2	TRBV18	TRBJ2-7	14	TGTGCCAGCTCCGCCAGCGGGGCCTCCTACGAGCAGTACTTC	CASSASGASYEQYF
TRBD2	TRBV10-1	TRBJ2-1	16	TGCGCCAGCAGTGAGGGGGGGGTGGGCTCCTACAATGAGCAGTTCTTC	CASSEGGVGSYNEQFF
TRBD1	TRBV6-5	TRBJ2-3	15	TGTGCCAGCAGTTACGTGGGACAGGACACAGATACGCAGTATTTT	CASSYVGQDTDTQYF
TRBD1	TRBV27	TRBJ2-7	16	TGTGCCAGCAGTAGGACAGGGGGAGGACCTTCCTACGAGCAGTACTTC	CASSRTGGGPSYEQYF
TRBD1	TRBV2	TRBJ1-2	13	TGTGCCAGCAGTGAACAGGGGGCAAAAGGCTACACCTTC	CASSEQGAKGYTF
-	TRBV27	TRBJ2-4	16	TGTGCCAGCAGTTTATCTGCCGTCGGTGCGGGAAACATTCAGTACTTC	CASSLSAVGAGNIQYF
-	TRBV19	TRBJ1-4	14	TGTGCCAGTAGGACAGAGCCGTTAAATGAAAAACTGTTTTTT	CASRTEPLNEKLFF
-	TRBV5-1	TRBJ2-3	15	TGCGCCAGCAGCTCGGTGGAGGGGAGCACAGATACGCAGTATTTT	CASSSVEGSTDTQYF
TRBD2	TRBV29-1	TRBJ2-3	17	TGCAGCGTTGACGCGCTAGCGGGGAGAGCTAGCACAGATACGCAGTATTTT	CSVDALAGRASTDTQYF
-	TRBV6-1	TRBJ1-5	15	TGTGCTACTAGGGCCTCCATTGTTCCTAATCAGCCCCAGCATTTT	CATRASIVPNQPQHF
-	TRBV5-6	TRBJ2-5	18	TGTGCCAGCAGCTTGCCCACCTGGGCGGGGTTGTACCAAGAGACCCAGTACTTC	CASSLPTWAGLYQETQYF
TRBD1	TRBV9	TRBJ1-1	13	TGTGCCAGCAGCGTAGACCGACAGGGTGAAGCTTTCTTT	CASSVDRQGEAFF